The next 20 T cell receptor beta chains were all read from a single sample in a study of blood T cell repertoires in COVID-19. Libraries were prepared by immunoSEQ multiplex PCR; TCRdb keeps only in-frame clonotypes and omits some of them. The data contain 150,000 or so clones, 78% of them singletons. The sample was peripheral blood. The receptors shown here come from an elderly man with acute or convalescent COVID-19.

This sequence joins TRBV2 and TRBJ1-2; 12 nucleotides agree with TRBD1. CDR3 length: 14 amino acids. Germline V gene lookup returns CDR1 SNHLY and CDR2 FYNNEI. J lost 2 bases, V lost 6 bases, and 1 base had no gene match. The CDR3 protein is CASRGQGANYGYTF. The CDR3, as DNA: TGTGCCAGCAGGGGACAGGGGGCCAACTATGGCTACACCTTC.

This chain joins TRBV5-1 and TRBJ2-2; no firm D call. Trimming took 5 bases from V and 1 from J, leaving 9 bases between them. CDR3 size: 14 residues. Germline V CDR1 and CDR2: SGHRS, YFSETQ. The CDR3, as DNA: TGCGCCAGCAGTTTGAAGCAGAACACCGGGGAGCTGTTTTTT. Its translation: CASSLKQNTGELFF. Supplemented by reference TRBV5-1 and TRBJ2-2, the full variable domain reads KAGVTQTPRYLIKTRGQQVTLSCSPISGHRSVSWYQQTPGQGLQFLFEYFSETQRNKGNFPGRFSGRQFSNSRSEMNVSTLELGDSALYLCASSLKQNTGELFFGEGSRLTVL.

This sequence joins TRBV19 and TRBJ1-4; no definite D call. The V end lost 3 bases, the J end lost 0 bases, and 8 bases lay between the germline ends. Germline CDR1 reads LNHDA; CDR2 reads SQIVND (reference sequence). There are 15 residues in the CDR3. CDR3 in DNA: TGTGCCAGTAGTATGCAGTCAGCAACTAATGAAAAACTGTTTTTT. Residues: CASSMQSATNEKLFF.

As DNA, the CDR3 is TGCGCCAGCAGCCCGGGGGGCGGGTATCAGCCCCAGCATTTT. Protein: CASSPGGGYQPQHF. The chain joins TRBV5-1 to TRBJ1-5; TRBD1 is a possible D gene (6 bases). V shed 4 bases and J shed 5 bases, with 13 bases lying between them. This CDR3 spans 14 amino acids. The V gene's germline CDR1 is SGHRS and CDR2 YFSETQ.

The gene calls are TRBV19 and TRBJ2-1; 9 bases align to TRBD2. CDR1 and CDR2 (germline): LNHDA, SQIVND (reference sequence). CDR3 size: 15 residues. V lost 4 bases to trimming and J lost 4 bases; unmatched junction nucleotides: 5. CDR3 protein: CASSKPAGGYNEQFF. The CDR3 coding sequence is TGTGCCAGTAGTAAACCAGCGGGGGGATACAATGAGCAGTTCTTC.

The CDR3 loop is CASSIVEGQGGGYTF. CDR3 nucleotide sequence: TGTGCCAGTAGTATAGTAGAGGGACAGGGGGGAGGCTACACCTTC. The chain links TRBV19 to TRBJ1-2, with 11 positions matching TRBD1. This CDR3 has 15 amino acids. CDR1 and CDR2 (germline): LNHDA, SQIVND (reference sequence). Trimming at V came to 1 base and at J to 8 bases, leaving 6 bases not matched to a gene.

The rearrangement joins TRBV18 to TRBJ2-1, with D perhaps matching TRBD2 (6 bases). In germline, CDR1 is KGHSH, CDR2 LQKENI. The CDR3 is 15 amino acids. V was clipped by 0 bases and J by 9 bases, with 15 bases between them. The CDR3: CASSPPPGFGGEQFF. CDR3 sequence (DNA): TGTGCCAGCTCACCACCCCCAGGATTCGGGGGTGAGCAGTTCTTC.

This clone was detected only a few times. The chain is built from TRBV11-3 and TRBJ2-5, with TRBD2 as a possible D gene (5 bases). With 6 bases removed from V and 1 base from J, the gap between germline ends came to 12 bases. Germline V CDR1 and CDR2: SGHNT, YENEEA. This CDR3 contains 14 residues. The CDR3 loop is CASSPGSVQETQYF. As DNA, the CDR3 is TGTGCCAGCAGTCCGGGGTCCGTCCAAGAGACCCAGTACTTC.

The chain employs TRBV6-5 and TRBJ2-7, with 7 bases matching TRBD1. Germline V lookup: CDR1 MNHEY, CDR2 SVGAGI. The CDR3 contains 13 residues. Trimming removed 6 bases from V and 3 bases from J; junction bases left unmatched: 5. CDR3 in amino acids: CASSQGQNYEQYF. For the CDR3, the DNA is TGTGCCAGCAGCCAGGGACAGAACTACGAGCAGTACTTC.

This chain links TRBV10-3 with TRBJ1-5; a possible D gene is TRBD1 (6 bases). The V end was cut by 10 bases, the J end by 0 bases, with 10 bases between. Per the germline V gene, CDR1 is ENHRY and CDR2 is SYGVKD. The CDR3 contains 13 residues. The CDR3 protein is CATRQDSNQPQHF. The CDR3 nucleotides read TGTGCCACCCGACAGGATAGCAATCAGCCCCAGCATTTT.

The V and J genes are TRBV7-2 and TRBJ2-3, with 12 positions matching TRBD2. The V segment lost 5 bases and the J segment 5 bases; nucleotides outside the gene matches: 8. Looked up from germline, CDR1 is SGHTA and CDR2 is FQGNSA. CDR3 size: 16 residues. The CDR3 nucleotides read TGTGCCAGCAGCATCCAGACTAGCGGGGGATTAGATACGCAGTATTTT. It codes for CASSIQTSGGLDTQYF.

The chain combines TRBV5-6 with TRBJ2-4, with 11 bases that match TRBD2. CDR1 SGHDT and CDR2 YYEEEE come from the germline V gene. The CDR3 contains 16 residues. Germline trimming cut 4 bases from V and 7 bases from J; bases unmatched to any gene: 10. This CDR3 reads CASSESSGGASNIQYF. The DNA of the CDR3 is TGTGCCAGCAGCGAAAGTAGCGGGGGGGCAAGTAACATTCAGTACTTC.

The genes are TRBV5-1 and TRBJ1-1; TRBD1 matches 9 bases. Trimming removed 0 bases from V and 4 bases from J; junction bases left unmatched: 7. This CDR3 spans 16 amino acids. The V gene's germline CDR1 is SGHRS and CDR2 YFSETQ. CDR3 sequence (DNA): TGCGCCAGCAGCTTGGATGGACAGGGGTTGAGCACTGAAGCTTTCTTT. Protein sequence: CASSLDGQGLSTEAFF.

This rearrangement joins TRBV5-6 to TRBJ1-5; D is perhaps TRBD1 (5 bases). The CDR3 runs 18 residues. V gave up 1 base and J gave up 0 bases, with 17 bases separating them. Germline loops: CDR1 SGHDT, CDR2 YYEEEE. The CDR3 DNA reads TGTGCCAGCAGCTTGTCAATCGACAGCCAAAATAGCAATCAGCCCCAGCATTTT. Translating it yields CASSLSIDSQNSNQPQHF.

This chain links TRBV5-1 with TRBJ2-5; 8 nucleotides align to TRBD1. Germline V lookup: CDR1 SGHRS, CDR2 YFSETQ. J lost 5 bases, V lost 0 bases, and 9 bases had no gene match. This CDR3 region has 16 residues. CDR3 in DNA: TGCGCCAGCAGCTTGGGTGCGACAGGGGCCGAGGAGACCCAGTACTTC. Its protein is CASSLGATGAEETQYF. Looking up the rest from reference TRBV5-1 and TRBJ2-5 gives the full variable domain: KAGVTQTPRYLIKTRGQQVTLSCSPISGHRSVSWYQQTPGQGLQFLFEYFSETQRNKGNFPGRFSGRQFSNSRSEMNVSTLELGDSALYLCASSLGATGAEETQYFGPGTRLLVL.

This chain joins TRBV3-1 (or the pseudogene TRBV3-2) and TRBJ1-5; possible D gene TRBD1, 6 bases. This CDR3 is 14 amino acids long. CDR1 is LGHDT and CDR2 is YNNKEL in the germline V gene (reference sequence). The ends were cut back, 3 bases at V and 2 bases at J, with 8 bases in the middle. CDR3 amino acids: CASSQRTGNQPQHF. CDR3 DNA: TGTGCCAGCAGCCAGAGGACAGGCAATCAGCCCCAGCATTTT.

This clone was counted a few times. Other DNA sequences within the sample encode an identical CDR3. The chain recombines TRBV7-9 with TRBJ1-5; TRBD1 is a possible D gene (6 bases). CDR3 length: 12 residues. Germline V gene lookup returns CDR1 SEHNR and CDR2 FQNEAQ (reference sequence). V was trimmed by 5 bases and J by 4 bases, leaving 6 bases between them. As DNA, the CDR3 is TGTGCCAGCAGCGGACAGAATCAGCCCCAGCATTTT. Translating it yields CASSGQNQPQHF.

This clone was found once. A junction boundary mismatches the germline segment, possibly from a read error. The gene calls are TRBV7-7 and TRBJ2-5; TRBD1 aligns across 7 bases. CDR3 length: 15 residues. Looked up from germline, CDR1 is SSHAT and CDR2 is FNYEAQ (reference sequence). CDR3 protein: CASSARTGDQETQYF. CDR3 nucleotide sequence: TGTGCTAGCAGCGCGCGGACAGGTGACCAAGAGACCCAGTACTTC.

This chain uses TRBV5-6 with TRBJ2-2, with 10 bases that match TRBD1. With 1 base clipped from V and 1 base from J, the junction kept 7 bases outside the gene matches. This CDR3 has 18 amino acids. Germline values: CDR1 SGHDT, CDR2 YYEEEE. CDR3 nucleotide sequence: TGTGCCAGCAGCTTGTTAGGGGGACAGGGGTTGAACACCGGGGAGCTGTTTTTT. Its translation is CASSLLGGQGLNTGELFF.

A note on this clone: The sample carries other DNA sequences with the same CDR3. The rearrangement uses TRBV7-9 and TRBJ1-6; possible D gene TRBD1, 6 bases. Germline CDR1 and CDR2: SEHNR and FQNEAQ (reference sequence). CDR3 size: 14 residues. The V end lost 3 bases, the J end lost 5 bases, and 8 bases lay between the germline ends. CDR3 amino acids: CASSFGQNNSPLHF. CDR3 DNA: TGTGCCAGCAGCTTCGGACAGAATAATTCACCCCTCCACTTT.